These 19 T cell receptor beta chains share one sample of origin, sequenced in a study of blood T cells in healthy people across ages. A second PCR, run for roughly 7 to 11 cycles, used a sample-barcoded 5' primer plus a J-beta primer mix. Each CDR3 protein gets one entry after TCRdb re-called the 5' RACE reads with MiXCR. Of around 900,000 distinct CDR3 sequences listed, roughly 26% are singletons. The sequenced sample was blood. The source is a woman aged 80 or older in good health.

This clonotype was picked up many times. The V call is TRBV4-2, the J call TRBJ1-1; 8 bases agree with TRBD1. The V gene end was trimmed by 3 bases and the J gene end by 2 bases; junction bases not matched to a gene: 5. The CDR3 is 15 residues long. CDR1 is LGHNA, CDR2 YNFKEQ, per germline. Here the CDR3 DNA reads TGTGCCAGCAGCCATCAGACAGGGGCTAACACTGAAGCTTTCTTT. It yields the protein CASSHQTGANTEAFF.

This clonotype has ten or more counts. A single base separates this from a much larger clone, so it may be a read error. The chain is built from TRBV6-1 and TRBJ2-1, with 9 positions matching TRBD2. This CDR3 region has 15 residues. Looked up from germline, CDR1 is MNHNS and CDR2 is SASEGT. With 4 bases clipped from V and 7 bases from J, the junction kept 8 bases outside the gene matches. The CDR3 DNA reads TGTGCCAGCAGTGTCCTCGCGGGGGGGGAGAATGAGCAGTTCTTC. Amino acids: CASSVLAGGENEQFF.

A note on this clonotype: A much larger clone differs from this one at a single base, so this may be a read error. The chain uses TRBV4-1 and TRBJ1-2, with 7 bases fitting TRBD1. CDR3 length equals 15 residues. Germline CDR1 and CDR2: MGHRA and YSYEKL. After removal of 0 bases from V and 6 bases from J, the junction contained 7 bases not matched to a gene. The CDR3 DNA reads as TGCGCCAGCAGCCAAGAGCCACAGGGGCGGGATGGCTACACCTTC. Its translation: CASSQEPQGRDGYTF.

This clonotype was observed at least ten times. The gene calls are TRBV5-1 and TRBJ2-3; D not certain. The V end lost 5 bases, the J end lost 1 base, and 11 bases lay between the germline ends. Looked up from germline, CDR1 is SGHRS and CDR2 is YFSETQ. The CDR3 runs to 14 residues. CDR3 sequence reads: CASRAGTRTDTQYF. The CDR3, as DNA: TGCGCCAGCAGGGCAGGAACACGCACAGATACGCAGTATTTT.

This clonotype was counted at least ten times. The chain uses TRBV7-9 and TRBJ1-5; D gene uncertain. Trimming removed 1 base at V and 7 bases at J, with 11 bases between. This CDR3 has 14 residues. The V gene's germline CDR1 is SEHNR and CDR2 FQNEAQ (reference sequence). The CDR3 DNA sequence: TGTGCCAGCAGCTTAGACGGTATCGGACAGCCCCAGCATTTT. This codes for CASSLDGIGQPQHF.

This clonotype was observed a few times. V is TRBV28 and J is TRBJ2-5; no clear D. Germline lookup yields CDR1 MDHEN and CDR2 SYDVKM. Trimming shortened V by 6 bases and J by 1 base, and 6 bases separated the two germline ends. This CDR3 region has 12 residues. CDR3 residues: CASRFLQETQYF. The DNA for the CDR3 is TGTGCCAGCAGATTCCTCCAAGAGACCCAGTACTTC.

This clonotype was recorded many times. The V gene is TRBV27, the J gene TRBJ1-5, with 7 bases aligning to TRBD1. Germline V lookup: CDR1 MNHEY, CDR2 SMNVEV (reference sequence). The ends lost 8 bases at V and 0 bases at J; junction bases unmatched: 4. The length of the CDR3 is 14 residues. CDR3 in DNA: TGTGCCAGCTGGACAGGATATAGCAATCAGCCCCAGCATTTT. Translation gives CASWTGYSNQPQHF.

The genes are TRBV30 and TRBJ1-2; D gene unclear. The CDR3 is made up of 15 amino acids. The germline V gene encodes CDR1 GTSNPN and CDR2 SVGIG (reference sequence). The V and J ends lost 0 bases and 4 bases respectively, with 15 bases between them. This CDR3 is CAWSVAGVGAYGYTF. In nucleotides, the CDR3 is TGTGCCTGGAGTGTAGCGGGAGTCGGAGCCTATGGCTACACCTTC.

As concerns this clonotype: A clone one base away is much larger, so this may be a read error. The rearrangement joins TRBV5-4 to TRBJ2-1, with D possibly matching TRBD2 (5 bases). The CDR3 covers 14 residues. Germline V gene sequence: CDR1 SGHNT, CDR2 YYREEE (reference sequence). The CDR3 protein is CASSRGGLGNEHFF. CDR3 nucleotides: TGTGCCAGCAGCCGGGGTGGGTTAGGGAATGAGCATTTCTTC.

The sample holds many counts of this clonotype. This chain connects TRBV5-1 to TRBJ2-3; 7 bases are a match to TRBD1. Unmatched junction bases numbered 5, after V lost 4 bases and J lost 0 bases. Germline V CDR1 and CDR2: SGHRS, YFSETQ. CDR3 size: 15 residues. The CDR3 spells CASSKGGASTDTQYF. DNA for the CDR3: TGCGCCAGCAGCAAAGGGGGCGCGAGCACAGATACGCAGTATTTT.

In its sample, this clonotype was seen a few times. The chain combines TRBV7-9 with TRBJ1-5; TRBD1 matches at 9 bases. The CDR3 spans 16 residues. V lost 0 bases to trimming and J lost 1 base; unmatched junction nucleotides: 1. Looked up from germline, CDR1 is SEHNR and CDR2 is FQNEAQ (reference sequence). This CDR3 is CASSLAGQGSNQPQHF. The CDR3 DNA reads as TGTGCCAGCAGCTTAGCTGGACAGGGGAGCAATCAGCCCCAGCATTTT.

This clonotype was counted at least ten times. V gene TRBV11-2 combines with J gene TRBJ2-5; TRBD1 matches at 8 bases. V dropped 0 bases and J dropped 1; count of bases not matched to a gene: 4. The CDR3 length is 16 residues. The germline V gene has CDR1 SGHAT and CDR2 FQNNGV. The CDR3 region has the DNA TGTGCCAGCAGCTTAGATAAAGGACAGGGCCAAGAGACCCAGTACTTC. This sequence encodes CASSLDKGQGQETQYF.

This clonotype was recorded at least ten times. The V gene is TRBV6-2 or TRBV6-3, the J gene TRBJ1-2; D remains ambiguous. The CDR3 covers 15 residues. Looked up from germline, CDR1 is MNHEY and CDR2 is SVGEGT. Deletions cut 2 bases from V and 12 bases from J, with 22 bases between. CDR3 sequence: CASSYNYGSAASNTF. The CDR3, as DNA: TGTGCCAGCAGTTACAACTATGGCAGTGCGGCGTCTAACACCTTC.

This clonotype was recorded at least ten times. CDR3 sequence reads: CASSSPGGSYNEQFF. CDR3 coding DNA: TGTGCCAGCAGCTCCCCAGGGGGGTCCTACAATGAGCAGTTCTTC. The chain carries TRBV11-2 and TRBJ2-1; D may be TRBD1 (7 bases). V lost 4 bases and J 1 base, leaving 11 bases between the germline ends. CDR1 and CDR2 (germline): SGHAT, FQNNGV. The CDR3 runs 15 residues.

This clonotype has a handful of counts. The chain joins TRBV18 to TRBJ1-5; maybe TRBD1 (5 bases). Germline V gene data show CDR1 as KGHSH and CDR2 as LQKENI. Trimming left V 2 bases short and J 0 bases short, with 8 bases between. This CDR3 comprises 15 residues. The CDR3 region is CASSPDRDSNQPQHF. The CDR3 nucleotides read TGTGCCAGCTCACCAGACAGAGATAGCAATCAGCCCCAGCATTTT.

The sample holds many counts of this clonotype. The CDR3 bases are TGTGCCAGCAGCTTTTCTCACAGTTACCAAGAGACCCAGTACTTC. This gives the protein CASSFSHSYQETQYF. The chain carries TRBV5-5 and TRBJ2-5; no firm D call. The V gene's germline CDR1 is SGHKS and CDR2 YYEKEE (reference sequence). V was pared by 2 bases and J by 0 bases, with 11 bases between. The CDR3 is 15 residues long.

This clonotype was seen many times. The chain has TRBV2 and TRBJ1-1; no firm D call. Trimming pared 2 bases from V and 0 bases from J, leaving 10 bases between. The CDR3 length is 15 residues. In germline, CDR1 is SNHLY, CDR2 FYNNEI. The CDR3: CASSEYAIMNTEAFF. For the CDR3, the DNA is TGTGCCAGCAGTGAATATGCAATAATGAACACTGAAGCTTTCTTT.

This clonotype was found a few times. V is TRBV4-2 and J is TRBJ2-3; 14 nucleotides agree with TRBD2. The CDR3 is made up of 16 amino acids. V dropped 4 bases and J dropped 7; count of bases not matched to a gene: 7. Germline assignment: CDR1 LGHNA and CDR2 YNFKEQ. CDR3: CASSPRLAGGQNTQYF. In DNA form, the CDR3 reads TGTGCCAGCAGCCCTCGACTAGCGGGGGGGCAAAATACGCAGTATTTT.

This rearrangement joins TRBV7-2 to TRBJ2-1; a weak D match, TRBD2 (5 bases). There are 15 residues in the CDR3. Germline V gene data show CDR1 as SGHTA and CDR2 as FQGNSA. The V gene lost 1 base and the J gene lost 2 bases, with 9 bases spanning the gap. CDR3 sequence (DNA): TGTGCCAGCAGCTTAGACGGGATACCCTACAATGAGCAGTTCTTC. Protein sequence: CASSLDGIPYNEQFF.